The T cell receptor beta chain described here comes from a study of shared clonotypes between healthy human individuals. Overall study: CD8 memory received one plate per donor, CD8 naive two, CD4 memory three and CD4 naive three. General study findings and limits: The study generally estimated greater richness for naive than memory subsets. The four-donor shared clonotypes exceeded non-shared clonotypes in generation probability, with non-shared ones scoring lower.

In regard to this clone: Its antigen is unknown.

Positively selected for CCR7, the CD45RO-negative cells used as naive CD8 cells excluded terminally differentiated effector memory CD45RA+ cells. The CDR3 length is 16 residues. Trimming took 1 base from V and 8 from J; bases not matched to a gene: 6. In germline, CDR1 is LGHNA, CDR2 YNFKEQ. Profiling relied on immunoSEQ multiplex PCR, and the TCRdb table lists in-frame clones only, not all of them. The table shows more than 2 million clones, with 80% to 95% occurring only once. The TCR comes from a man aged 18 to 30 in good health. Some clones in this sample may be carry-over from other donors' samples. What was sequenced was naive CD8+ T cells from PBMCs. The chain employs TRBV4-2 and TRBJ1-4; 11 bases are a match to TRBD1. This chain's CDR3 is CASSQVRDRGDEKLFF. The CDR3 nucleotides read TGTGCCAGCAGCCAAGTCAGGGACAGGGGGGACGAAAAACTGTTTTTT.